The next 29 T cell receptor beta chains were all read from a single sample in a study of metastatic and nonmetastatic thyroid tumors. TCRdb reanalyzed the PCR reads with MiXCR. The sample has more than 5,500 clones; approximately 20% are singletons. Before thyroid surgery, none of the patients had received any treatment. Sequences were obtained from adjacent normal tissue. These receptors came from a male donor with papillary thyroid cancer or a benign thyroid nodule (not recorded which). Some clones in this sample may be carry-over from other donors' samples.

This clone was recorded a few times. The chain has TRBV20-1 and TRBJ2-7, with D possibly called TRBD1 or TRBD2 (6 bases each). Trimming took 5 bases from V and 4 from J, leaving 21 bases between them. CDR1 is DFQATT and CDR2 is SNEGSKA in the germline V gene (reference sequence). This CDR3 region has 15 residues. The CDR3 reads CSASGEGRGSYEQYF. For the CDR3, the DNA is TGCAGTGCTTCGGGAGAGGGCAGGGGTAGTTACGAGCAGTACTTC.

This clone was observed a handful of times. This chain's CDR3 is CASSAGTSGSQVQYV. The CDR3 bases are TGTGCCAGCAGTGCCGGGACTAGCGGGAGTCAGGTGCAGTACGTC. The genes are TRBV6-1 and TRBJ2-7; 14 nucleotides agree with TRBD2. J was trimmed by 9 bases and V by 4 bases; bases with no gene match: 8. This CDR3 has 15 residues. Germline values: CDR1 MNHNS, CDR2 SASEGT.

This clone showed up just a few times. The rearrangement uses TRBV6-2 or TRBV6-3 and TRBJ2-3, with 11 nucleotides matching TRBD2. Per germline, CDR1 MNHEY and CDR2 SVGEGT. This CDR3 has 19 amino acids. With V trimmed by 1 base and J by 5 bases, 14 bases remained unmatched. The CDR3 DNA follows: TGTGCCAGCAGTTACTACGACAGACTAGCGGGATCGACTGGAGATACGCAGTATTTT. Translating gives CASSYYDRLAGSTGDTQYF.

The chain uses TRBV19 and TRBJ2-3; the match to TRBD1 covers 7 bases. This CDR3 is 15 amino acids long. Germline-derived CDR1 and CDR2 are LNHDA and SQIVND (reference sequence). V shed 4 bases, J shed 6 bases, and the junction held 10 bases outside the gene matches. CDR3: CASSTRGQRGDTQYF. CDR3 DNA: TGTGCCAGTAGTACGAGGGGGCAACGCGGTGATACGCAGTATTTT.

This clone was detected only a few times. The CDR3 protein is CASRKGRQSSYNSPLHF. For the CDR3, the DNA is TGTGCCAGCAGAAAAGGTCGGCAGAGCTCCTATAATTCACCCCTCCACTTT. The chain links TRBV6-1 to TRBJ1-6; D uncertain. V lost 6 bases and J 0 bases, leaving 15 bases between the germline ends. Germline V gives CDR1 MNHNS, CDR2 SASEGT. This CDR3 contains 17 residues.

V usage is TRBV6-4 and J usage is TRBJ2-2; the D gene could be TRBD1 or TRBD2 (5 bases each). Germline V gene lookup returns CDR1 MRHNA and CDR2 SNTAGT. The CDR3 is 14 amino acids. V was shortened by 0 bases and J by 4 bases, with 6 bases between the two germline ends. CDR3 amino acids: CASSDSGVTGELFF. The CDR3 DNA is TGTGCCAGCAGTGACTCGGGGGTCACCGGGGAGCTGTTTTTT.

This clone has only a few counts. This chain links TRBV2 with TRBJ1-4; 8 bases match TRBD1. Germline CDR1 SNHLY, CDR2 FYNNEI. The CDR3 has 14 residues. With V trimmed by 8 bases and J by 7 bases, 9 bases remained unmatched. The CDR3 reads CASVGDRGGEKLFF. The CDR3 coding sequence is TGTGCCAGCGTCGGAGACAGGGGTGGTGAAAAACTGTTTTTT.

Comment on this clone: The sample has other DNA sequences that encode this CDR3 too. The rearrangement uses TRBV19 and TRBJ1-5; 10 nucleotides align to TRBD1. The ends lost 6 bases at V and 6 bases at J; junction bases unmatched: 8. This CDR3 is built from 15 residues. In germline, CDR1 is LNHDA, CDR2 SQIVND (reference sequence). The DNA of the CDR3 is TGTGCCAGTAGCGCGACAGGGGGCGTGGGTCAGCCCCAGCATTTT. Residues: CASSATGGVGQPQHF.

This clone is termed medium-sized. This chain uses TRBV7-8 with TRBJ2-1; no reliable D call. The V and J ends lost 1 base and 7 bases respectively, with 5 bases between them. Germline lookup yields CDR1 SGHVS and CDR2 FQNEAQ. This CDR3 is built from 12 residues. CDR3 protein: CASSLGRNEQFF. The CDR3 DNA reads as TGTGCCAGCAGCTTAGGGCGGAATGAGCAGTTCTTC.

This clone was recorded a few times. The chain carries TRBV20-1 and TRBJ2-5; D not certain. Germline V CDR1 and CDR2: DFQATT, SNEGSKA (reference sequence). Between the trimmed V and J ends, which lost 1 base and 5 bases, there was a span of 14 bases. The CDR3 spans 14 residues. The CDR3 DNA follows: TGCAGTGCTAGAGGGGAAGGAACTGGGGAGACCCAGTACTTC. This codes for CSARGEGTGETQYF.

In its sample, this clone was seen a few times. J is TRBJ2-7 and V is TRBV5-1; 15 bases are a match to TRBD2. Germline-derived CDR1 and CDR2 are SGHRS and YFSETQ. The CDR3 spans 16 residues. Trimming took 3 bases from V and 2 from J; bases not matched to a gene: 3. Here the CDR3 reads CASSSRTSGRAYEQYF. DNA of the CDR3: TGCGCCAGCAGCTCTAGGACTAGCGGGAGGGCCTACGAGCAGTACTTC.

This rearrangement joins TRBV9 to TRBJ2-1, with TRBD2 matching over 9 bases. The CDR3 spans 16 residues. Germline CDR1 reads SGDLS; CDR2 reads YYNGEE. The V and J ends lost 5 bases and 7 bases, in that order; junction bases with no gene match: 13. In DNA, the CDR3 is TGTGCCAGCAGTGGGGAAGCGGGAGGATTTGGTAATGAGCAGTTCTTC. This translates into CASSGEAGGFGNEQFF.

This clone was detected only a few times. This chain connects TRBV12-3 or TRBV12-4 to TRBJ1-1, with D unresolved. This CDR3 comprises 15 residues. V lost 6 bases to trimming and J lost 0 bases, with 14 bases between them. For the CDR3, the DNA is TGTGCCAGCAGAACCTTATCGGCGGTGAACACTGAAGCTTTCTTT. It translates to CASRTLSAVNTEAFF.

This clone has a count of ten or more. The rearrangement uses TRBV5-6 and TRBJ2-1; TRBD2 matches at 9 bases. Germline CDR1 SGHDT, CDR2 YYEEEE. This CDR3 is 15 amino acids long. Germline trimming cut 7 bases from V and 4 bases from J; bases unmatched to any gene: 9. The DNA for the CDR3 is TGTGCCAGCCACATTCTAGCGGGAATTTACAATGAGCAGTTCTTC. This translates into CASHILAGIYNEQFF.

This clone was seen only a few times. The chain joins TRBV7-3 to TRBJ2-1; no clear D. The CDR3 covers 11 residues. V gave up 4 bases and J gave up 10 bases, with 8 bases separating them. CDR1 and CDR2 from the germline V gene are SGHTA and FQGTGA. Here the CDR3 reads CASSYGEEQFF. For the CDR3, the DNA is TGTGCCAGCAGCTACGGAGAGGAGCAGTTCTTC.

Judged by abundance, this clone is hyperexpanded. The chain links TRBV6-1 to TRBJ1-1; D ambiguous. From germline, CDR1 is MNHNS and CDR2 SASEGT. CDR3 length: 14 amino acids. V was clipped by 2 bases and J by 2 bases, with 9 bases between them. Here the CDR3 reads CASSEWKGNTEAFF. The DNA of the CDR3 is TGTGCCAGCAGTGAATGGAAAGGAAACACTGAAGCTTTCTTT.

The V and J genes are TRBV2 and TRBJ2-7, with 11 bases aligning to TRBD2. The CDR3 is 14 amino acids. Germline CDR1 reads SNHLY; CDR2 reads FYNNEI. V was pared by 6 bases and J by 2 bases, with 3 bases of the junction left unmatched. CDR3: CASRLGLAAYEQYV. The CDR3, as DNA: TGTGCCAGCAGGTTGGGACTAGCGGCCTACGAGCAGTACGTC.

In its sample, this clone was seen many times. V is TRBV27 and J is TRBJ1-1; no clear D gene. Between the trimmed V and J ends, which lost 4 bases and 0 bases, there was a span of 15 bases. From germline, CDR1 is MNHEY and CDR2 SMNVEV (reference sequence). The CDR3 spans 16 residues. CDR3 loop: CASSSRLNPMNTEAFF. In DNA, the CDR3 is TGTGCCAGCAGTTCGAGACTCAACCCCATGAACACTGAAGCTTTCTTT.

Judged by abundance, this clone is large. The rearrangement uses TRBV7-2 and TRBJ2-7; D not certain. The germline V and J ends were trimmed by 4 bases and 2 bases, with 6 bases remaining between them. Per germline, CDR1 SGHTA and CDR2 FQGNSA. The CDR3 totals 12 residues. The CDR3 loop reads CASSSTTYEQYF. The CDR3 DNA follows: TGTGCCAGCAGCTCTACGACCTACGAGCAGTACTTC.

The chain recombines TRBV20-1 with TRBJ1-3, with D hard to call. The germline gives CDR1 DFQATT, CDR2 SNEGSKA (reference sequence). The V end was cut by 4 bases, the J end by 2 bases, with 9 bases between. The CDR3 has 13 amino acids. CDR3 region: CSAIDGTGNTIYF. The CDR3 DNA is TGCAGTGCTATTGACGGAACTGGAAACACCATATATTTT.

This clone has more than one count but fewer than ten. J is TRBJ1-5 and V is TRBV6-1; D is unresolved. Per the germline V gene, CDR1 is MNHNS and CDR2 is SASEGT. Between the trimmed V and J ends, which lost 5 bases and 0 bases, there was a span of 8 bases. The CDR3 has 14 residues. The CDR3 loop reads CASSSQVSNQPQHF. In DNA, the CDR3 is TGTGCCAGCAGTAGCCAGGTTAGCAATCAGCCCCAGCATTTT.

With respect to this clone: It may be a read error: a sequence one base away is much more abundant. The genes are TRBV29-1 and TRBJ1-4; D unresolved. There are 11 residues in the CDR3. CDR1 and CDR2 (germline): SQVTM, ANQGSEA. Trimming cost V 1 base and J 10 bases, with 7 bases left between them. CDR3 region: CSVEVFGKLFF. DNA of the CDR3: TGCAGCGTTGAAGTCTTCGGAAAACTGTTTTTT.

This clone has just a few counts. The genes are TRBV6-2 or TRBV6-3 and TRBJ2-3; D gene ambiguous. Per germline, CDR1 MNHEY and CDR2 SVGEGT. V lost 2 bases and J 2 bases, leaving 11 bases between the germline ends. This CDR3 has 15 residues. The CDR3 region is CASSYVGSLTDTQYF. The CDR3 DNA sequence: TGTGCCAGCAGTTACGTCGGCTCCCTCACAGATACGCAGTATTTT.

This clone counts as medium-sized. The chain joins TRBV28 to TRBJ1-4, with 8 nucleotides matching TRBD1. Germline values: CDR1 MDHEN, CDR2 SYDVKM. The CDR3 totals 15 residues. The trim removed 6 bases at V and 7 bases at J, leaving 10 bases unmatched. The CDR3 DNA sequence: TGTGCCAGCAGACCCTCAGGGGGCCGAGGTGAAAAACTGTTTTTT. Translated: CASRPSGGRGEKLFF.

This clone was seen more than once but under ten times. This chain links TRBV6-2 or TRBV6-3 with TRBJ2-7; 10 bases align to TRBD1. The J segment lost 7 bases and the V segment lost 5 bases, leaving 8 bases of the junction unmatched. Germline CDR1 is MNHEY and CDR2 is SVGEGT. This CDR3 comprises 14 residues. CDR3 loop: CASSDRQGAREQYV. CDR3 nucleotides: TGTGCCAGCAGTGATCGACAGGGGGCGCGGGAGCAGTACGTC.

This clone is categorized as medium-sized. The chain couples TRBV6-5 to TRBJ2-1; 12 bases align to TRBD1. The CDR3 has 18 amino acids. Germline CDR1 and CDR2: MNHEY and SVGAGI. Trimming took 6 bases from V and 6 from J; bases not matched to a gene: 15. CDR3 bases: TGTGCCAGCAGCGCCGGGACAGGGGGCGATTCTAGCTTCAATGAGCAGTTCTTC. This encodes CASSAGTGGDSSFNEQFF.

In the case of this clone: Other DNA sequences of this sample code for an identical CDR3. The chain combines TRBV6-1 with TRBJ1-2, with D maybe TRBD1 (6 bases). The length of the CDR3 is 14 residues. Germline assignment: CDR1 MNHNS and CDR2 SASEGT. Trimming took 4 bases from V and 4 from J, leaving 13 bases between them. CDR3 bases: TGTGCCAGCAGTGGTTCGTCGGGGGCCTATGGCTACACCTTC. Amino acid sequence: CASSGSSGAYGYTF.

The sample holds one count of this clone. Germline is not matched at one junction end, which may reflect a read error. The chain joins TRBV5-1 to TRBJ1-4, with a tentative D call TRBD1 (5 bases). The CDR3 consists of 16 residues. The V gene's germline CDR1 is SGHRS and CDR2 YFSETQ. This CDR3 reads CASSERGRGSNERLFF. Written as DNA, the CDR3 is TGCGCCAGCAGCGAAAGGGGAAGAGGATCTAATGAAAGACTGTTTTTT.

This clone has more than one count but fewer than ten. The chain recombines TRBV6-2 or TRBV6-3 with TRBJ2-7; D call uncertain. With 2 bases removed from V and 3 bases from J, the gap between germline ends came to 11 bases. Germline loops: CDR1 MNHEY, CDR2 SVGEGT. The CDR3 is 14 amino acids. The CDR3 protein is CASSYTVTIYEQYF. Written as DNA, the CDR3 is TGTGCCAGCAGTTACACGGTCACGATCTACGAGCAGTACTTC.